This TCR beta chain was recorded in a study of shared clonotypes between healthy human individuals. CD45RO negativity and positive selection for CCR7 defined naive CD8 cells, a population that excluded terminally differentiated effector memory CD45RA+ cells. In the case of this clone: No antigen is known for it.

The CDR3 covers 12 residues. V shed 5 bases and J shed 4 bases, with 8 bases lying between them. The germline V gene encodes CDR1 SEHNR and CDR2 FQNEAQ (reference sequence). General study points: Among donors, the sharing of clonotypes was expected to be influenced by sequencing depth.

The assay was carried out at the deep level. Every immunoSEQ plate was one replicate of a subset's evenly spread DNA. Original methodology: ImmunoSEQ supplied junction-only sequences lacking quality scores, so filtering was different. Some clones are missing from TCRdb's copy, which holds only in-frame ones; the method was immunoSEQ multiplex PCR. V, J and clone size were drawn from that table, and D and trimming were deduced from the DNA. The sample lists around 2,000,000 clones; roughly 91% were seen once. Sample: naive CD8+ T cells from PBMCs. The chain links TRBV7-9 to TRBJ2-5, with unresolved D. This sequence originates from a man aged 18 to 35 in good health. Some clones in this sample may be carry-over from other donors' samples. CDR3 region: CASSTALETQYF. The CDR3 DNA reads as TGTGCCAGCAGCACAGCCTTAGAGACCCAGTACTTC.